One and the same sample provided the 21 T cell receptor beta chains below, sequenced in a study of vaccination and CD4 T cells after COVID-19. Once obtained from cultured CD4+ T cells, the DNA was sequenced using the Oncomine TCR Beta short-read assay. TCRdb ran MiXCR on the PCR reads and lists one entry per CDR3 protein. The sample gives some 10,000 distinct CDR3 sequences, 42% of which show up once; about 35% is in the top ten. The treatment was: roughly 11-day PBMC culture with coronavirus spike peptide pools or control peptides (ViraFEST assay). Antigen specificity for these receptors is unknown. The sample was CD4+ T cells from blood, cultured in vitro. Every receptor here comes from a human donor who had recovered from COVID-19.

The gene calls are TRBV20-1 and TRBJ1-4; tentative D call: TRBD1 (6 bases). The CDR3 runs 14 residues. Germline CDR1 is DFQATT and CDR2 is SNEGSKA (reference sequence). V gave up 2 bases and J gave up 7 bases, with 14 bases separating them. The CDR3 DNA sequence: TGCAGTGCTAGATCTTCAGGGGCAGGTGAAAAACTGTTTTTT. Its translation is CSARSSGAGEKLFF.

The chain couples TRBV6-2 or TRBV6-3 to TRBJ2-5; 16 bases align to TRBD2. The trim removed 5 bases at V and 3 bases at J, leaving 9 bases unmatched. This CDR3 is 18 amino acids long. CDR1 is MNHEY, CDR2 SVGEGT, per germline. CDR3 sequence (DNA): TGTGCCAGCAGTCCCGCCGGGACTAGCGGGGGGGCCAAAGAGACCCAGTACTTC. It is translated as CASSPAGTSGGAKETQYF.

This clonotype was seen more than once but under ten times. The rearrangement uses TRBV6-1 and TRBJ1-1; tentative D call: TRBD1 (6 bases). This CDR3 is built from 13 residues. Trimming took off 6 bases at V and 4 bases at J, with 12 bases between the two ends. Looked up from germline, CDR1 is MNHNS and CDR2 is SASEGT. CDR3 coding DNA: TGTGCCAGCAGCGAAACAGGGAGCACTGAAGCTTTCTTT. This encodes CASSETGSTEAFF.

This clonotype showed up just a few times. The CDR3 nucleotides are TGTGCCACCAGCAAGGACAGGGGGTCCTACGAGCAGTACTTC. Translated, it gives CATSKDRGSYEQYF. This sequence joins TRBV15 and TRBJ2-7; 10 bases agree with TRBD1. The V segment lost 4 bases and the J segment 1 base; nucleotides outside the gene matches: 1. Germline CDR1 and CDR2: LNHNV and YYDKDF (reference sequence). CDR3 length equals 14 residues.

In DNA form, the CDR3 reads TGTGCCAGCAGGCCGGACAGCCATGGCTACACCTTC. This sequence encodes CASRPDSHGYTF. J is TRBJ1-2 and V is TRBV2; a possible D gene is TRBD1 (6 bases). The CDR3 spans 12 residues. Between the trimmed V and J ends, which lost 6 bases and 6 bases, there was a span of 11 bases. The germline CDR1 and CDR2 sequences are SNHLY and FYNNEI.

In DNA form, the CDR3 reads TGTGCCAGCAGCCGCCGGGACAGGGTAATTTTAGCGGAGGCAGAGACCCAGTACTTC. Translating it yields CASSRRDRVILAEAETQYF. The chain joins TRBV7-9 to TRBJ2-5, with TRBD1 identical over 9 bases. Per germline, CDR1 SEHNR and CDR2 FQNEAQ (reference sequence). With V trimmed by 5 bases and J by 4 bases, 20 bases remained unmatched. CDR3 length equals 19 residues.

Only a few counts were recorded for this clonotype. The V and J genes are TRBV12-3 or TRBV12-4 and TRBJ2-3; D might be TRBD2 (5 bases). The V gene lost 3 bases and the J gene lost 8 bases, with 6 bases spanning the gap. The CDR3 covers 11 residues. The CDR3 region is CASSLGVTQYF. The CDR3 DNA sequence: TGTGCCAGCAGTTTGGGAGTTACGCAGTATTTT.

Here the CDR3 DNA reads TGTGCCAGCAGCTTAGTACCGGGGCCTAAAGAGACCCAGTACTTC. Residues: CASSLVPGPKETQYF. The gene calls are TRBV7-6 and TRBJ2-5; D possibly uses TRBD1 or TRBD2 (5 bases each). The ends were cut back, 1 base at V and 3 bases at J, with 12 bases in the middle. Germline V gene lookup returns CDR1 SGHVS and CDR2 FNYEAQ. The CDR3 spans 15 residues.

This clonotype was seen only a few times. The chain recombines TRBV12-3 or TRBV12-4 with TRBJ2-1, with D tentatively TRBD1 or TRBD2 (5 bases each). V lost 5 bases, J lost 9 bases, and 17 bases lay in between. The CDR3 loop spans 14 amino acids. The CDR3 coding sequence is TGTGCCAGCAGTCTGTCGGGGACGAAGGGTGAGCAGTTCTTC. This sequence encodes CASSLSGTKGEQFF.

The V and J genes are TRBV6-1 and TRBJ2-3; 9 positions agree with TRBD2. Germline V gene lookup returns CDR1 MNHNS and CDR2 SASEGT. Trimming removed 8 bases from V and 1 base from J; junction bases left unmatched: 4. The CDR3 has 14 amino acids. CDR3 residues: CASGERGGTDTQYF. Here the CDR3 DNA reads TGTGCCAGCGGGGAGCGGGGGGGCACAGATACGCAGTATTTT.

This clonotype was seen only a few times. The CDR3 DNA is TGCAGTGCTCGCACTACCCCAGGAATGTCCCACACTGAAGCTTTCTTT. Translating it yields CSARTTPGMSHTEAFF. This chain uses TRBV20-1 with TRBJ1-1, with unresolved D. V was pared by 5 bases and J by 3 bases, with 22 bases between. This CDR3 comprises 16 residues. Germline CDR1 reads DFQATT; CDR2 reads SNEGSKA (reference sequence).

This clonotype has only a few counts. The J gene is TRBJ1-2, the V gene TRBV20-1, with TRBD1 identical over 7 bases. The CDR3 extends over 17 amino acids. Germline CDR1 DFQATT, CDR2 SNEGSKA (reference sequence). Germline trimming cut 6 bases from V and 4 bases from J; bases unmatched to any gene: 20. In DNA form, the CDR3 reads TGCAGTGCCCCGAGCCCCCTTCGACAGGGTCCCCCCTATGGCTACACCTTC. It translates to CSAPSPLRQGPPYGYTF.

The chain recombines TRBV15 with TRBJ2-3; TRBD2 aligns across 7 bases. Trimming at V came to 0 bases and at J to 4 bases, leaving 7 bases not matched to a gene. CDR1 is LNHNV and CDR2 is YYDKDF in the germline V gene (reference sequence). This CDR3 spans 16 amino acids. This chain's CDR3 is CATSRDEVAGPDTQYF. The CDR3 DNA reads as TGTGCCACCAGCAGAGATGAGGTAGCGGGCCCAGATACGCAGTATTTT.

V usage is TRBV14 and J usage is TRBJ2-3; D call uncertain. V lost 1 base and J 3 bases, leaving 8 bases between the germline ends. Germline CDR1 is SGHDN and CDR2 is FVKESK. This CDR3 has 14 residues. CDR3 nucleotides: TGTGCCAGCAGCCAAGGTTACACGACAGATACGCAGTATTTT. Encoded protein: CASSQGYTTDTQYF.

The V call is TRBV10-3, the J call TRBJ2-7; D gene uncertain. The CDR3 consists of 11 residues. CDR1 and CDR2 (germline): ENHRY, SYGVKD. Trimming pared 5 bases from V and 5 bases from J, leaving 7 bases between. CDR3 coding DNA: TGTGCCATCAGTACCCTCGACGAGCAGTACTTC. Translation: CAISTLDEQYF.

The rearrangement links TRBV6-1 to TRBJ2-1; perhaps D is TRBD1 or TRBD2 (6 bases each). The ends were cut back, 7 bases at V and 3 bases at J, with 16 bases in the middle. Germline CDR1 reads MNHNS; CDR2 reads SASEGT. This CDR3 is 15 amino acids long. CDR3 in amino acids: CASIRGGLGYNEQFF. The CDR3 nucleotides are TGTGCCAGCATACGAGGGGGGCTTGGCTACAATGAGCAGTTCTTC.

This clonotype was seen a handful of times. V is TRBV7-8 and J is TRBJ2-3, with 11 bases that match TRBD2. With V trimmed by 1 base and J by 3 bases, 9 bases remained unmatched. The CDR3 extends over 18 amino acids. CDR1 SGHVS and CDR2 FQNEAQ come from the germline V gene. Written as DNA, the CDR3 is TGTGCCAGCAGCTTAGGAGTTAGTAGCGGGGGGGGTACAGATACGCAGTATTTT. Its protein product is CASSLGVSSGGGTDTQYF.

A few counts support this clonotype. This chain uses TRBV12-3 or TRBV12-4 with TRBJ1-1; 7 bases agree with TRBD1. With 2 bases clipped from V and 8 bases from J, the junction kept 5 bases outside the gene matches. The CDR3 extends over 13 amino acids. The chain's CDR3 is CASSLSQDREAFF. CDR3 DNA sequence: TGTGCCAGCAGTTTAAGTCAGGACAGGGAAGCTTTCTTT.

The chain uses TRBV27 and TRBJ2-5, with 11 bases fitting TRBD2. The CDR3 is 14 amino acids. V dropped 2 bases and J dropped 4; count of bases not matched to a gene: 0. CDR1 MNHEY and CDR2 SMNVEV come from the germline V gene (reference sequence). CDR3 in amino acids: CASSLLAGGETQYF. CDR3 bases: TGTGCCAGCAGTTTACTAGCGGGGGGAGAGACCCAGTACTTC.

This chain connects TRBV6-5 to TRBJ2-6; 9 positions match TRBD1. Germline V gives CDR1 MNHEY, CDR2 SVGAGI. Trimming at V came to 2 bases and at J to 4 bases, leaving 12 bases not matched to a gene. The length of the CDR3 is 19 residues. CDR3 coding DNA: TGTGCCAGCAGTTACGGAGGGACAGGGACTTCCCGCGGGGCCAACGTCCTGACTTTC. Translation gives CASSYGGTGTSRGANVLTF.

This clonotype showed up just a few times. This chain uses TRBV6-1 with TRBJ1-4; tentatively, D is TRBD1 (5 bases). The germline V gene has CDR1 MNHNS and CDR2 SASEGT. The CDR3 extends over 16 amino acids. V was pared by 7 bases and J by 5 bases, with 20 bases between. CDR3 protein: CASTPPGPGGNEKLFF. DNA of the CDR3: TGTGCCAGCACCCCACCTGGGCCCGGGGGGAATGAAAAACTGTTTTTT.